Listed below are T cell receptor beta chains from one sample, sequenced in a study of blood T cell repertoires in COVID-19. Only in-frame clones appear in the TCRdb table, and some are missing; sequencing was by immunoSEQ multiplex PCR. This sample has around 50,000 clones, with 88% found just once. The specimen sequenced was peripheral blood. The source of these receptors is a man over 45 with active COVID-19. Both conserved end residues are part of each CDR3. A D gene is named only where the DNA matches it firmly. Only part of the rows carry a size: once, few, many, or a class if the clone is expanded.

size,J,V,D,CDR3,DNA
few,TRBJ1-1,TRBV6-5,TRBD1,CASRRTGTGNTEAFF,TGTGCCAGCAGACGCACCGGGACAGGGAACACTGAAGCTTTCTTT
few,TRBJ1-2,TRBV6-5,.,CASSYAARNGYTF,TGTGCCAGCAGTTACGCGGCCCGTAATGGCTACACCTTC
few,TRBJ2-2,TRBV29-1,.,CSAKPGGGGTGELFF,TGCAGCGCAAAACCAGGGGGCGGGGGCACCGGGGAGCTGTTTTTT
once,TRBJ1-2,TRBV5-1,TRBD1,CASSLAGQGARGGGYTF,TGCGCCAGCAGCTTGGCGGGACAGGGGGCTAGAGGCGGAGGCTACACCTTC
.,TRBJ1-1,TRBV7-2,.,CASSFMGGTEAFF,TGTGCCAGCAGCTTCATGGGGGGCACTGAAGCTTTCTTT
.,TRBJ2-1,TRBV5-4,.,CASSLNRGGEQFF,TGTGCCAGCAGCTTAAATAGGGGAGGTGAGCAGTTCTTC
.,TRBJ2-7,TRBV7-9,.,CASSLGESSHYEQYF,TGTGCCAGCAGCTTAGGTGAAAGCTCCCACTACGAGCAGTACTTC
.,TRBJ2-5,TRBV5-4,TRBD2,CASSLGMGLAEETQYF,TGTGCCAGCAGCTTGGGCATGGGACTAGCCGAGGAGACCCAGTACTTC
.,TRBJ2-2,TRBV4-1,TRBD2,CASKMAGGPPGELFF,TGCGCCAGCAAAATGGCGGGAGGGCCCCCCGGGGAGCTGTTTTTT
.,TRBJ1-1,TRBV10-3,.,CAISGQNTEAFF,TGTGCCATCAGTGGACAGAACACTGAAGCTTTCTTT
.,TRBJ2-7,TRBV28,.,CASSADRPMREQYF,TGTGCCAGCAGTGCAGACAGGCCGATGCGGGAGCAGTACTTC
.,TRBJ1-3,TRBV18,.,CASSPPVSSSGNTIYF,TGTGCCAGCTCACCACCGGTGTCGAGCTCTGGAAACACCATATATTTT
.,TRBJ1-2,TRBV19,.,CASSRGQSYGYTF,TGTGCCAGTAGTAGAGGACAGAGCTATGGCTACACCTTC
once,TRBJ2-2,TRBV5-5,.,CASSLVQGRLPGELFF,TGTGCCAGCAGCTTGGTGCAGGGGCGCCTTCCCGGGGAGCTGTTTTTT
.,TRBJ2-1,TRBV3-1/TRBV3-2,TRBD2,CASSQDLGLAGGNEQFF,TGTGCCAGCAGCCAAGATTTAGGGCTAGCGGGAGGAAATGAGCAGTTCTTC
.,TRBJ2-5,TRBV7-3,.,CASSAGGKTQYF,TGTGCCAGCAGCGCAGGGGGGAAGACCCAGTACTTC
.,TRBJ1-5,TRBV28,.,CASIDGGGAYSNQPQHF,TGTGCCAGCATCGATGGCGGGGGGGCTTATAGCAATCAGCCCCAGCATTTT
once,TRBJ2-3,TRBV4-1,.,CASSQKQGGGTDTQYF,TGCGCCAGCAGCCAAAAACAGGGTGGAGGCACAGATACGCAGTATTTT
few,TRBJ2-7,TRBV6-1,TRBD2,CASSEAGLAPYEQYF,TGTGCCAGCAGTGAAGCGGGACTAGCTCCCTACGAGCAGTACTTC
.,TRBJ2-7,TRBV5-1,TRBD2,CASSLGHLVGPRLAGEYF,TGCGCCAGCAGCTTGGGCCACCTCGTGGGACCTCGACTAGCGGGGGAGTACTTC
.,TRBJ1-1,TRBV27,.,CASQYRRNTEAFF,TGTGCCAGCCAGTACAGGCGGAACACTGAAGCTTTCTTT
.,TRBJ2-5,TRBV19,TRBD2,CASSAGLAGGPRETQYF,TGTGCCAGTAGTGCCGGACTAGCGGGAGGCCCCCGAGAGACCCAGTACTTC
.,TRBJ1-1,TRBV11-2,.,CASSLNVQEAFF,TGTGCCAGCAGCTTAAACGTGCAGGAAGCTTTCTTT
.,TRBJ2-7,TRBV19,TRBD1,CASSMAGTGKAYEQYF,TGTGCCAGTAGTATGGCCGGGACAGGGAAGGCCTACGAGCAGTACTTC